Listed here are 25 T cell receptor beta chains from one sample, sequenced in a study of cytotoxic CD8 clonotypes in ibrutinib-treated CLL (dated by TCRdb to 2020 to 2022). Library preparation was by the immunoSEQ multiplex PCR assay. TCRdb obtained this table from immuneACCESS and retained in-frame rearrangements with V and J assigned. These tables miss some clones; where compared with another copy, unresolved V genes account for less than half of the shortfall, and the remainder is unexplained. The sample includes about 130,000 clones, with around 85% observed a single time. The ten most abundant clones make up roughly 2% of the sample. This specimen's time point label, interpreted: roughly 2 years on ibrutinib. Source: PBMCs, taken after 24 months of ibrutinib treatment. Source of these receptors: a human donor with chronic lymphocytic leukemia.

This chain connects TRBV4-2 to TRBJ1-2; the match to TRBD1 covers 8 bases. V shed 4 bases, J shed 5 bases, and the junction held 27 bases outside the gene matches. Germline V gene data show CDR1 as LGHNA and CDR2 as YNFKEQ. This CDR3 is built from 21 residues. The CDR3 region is CASSRLETGDRRRRNRYGYTF. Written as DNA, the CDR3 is TGTGCCAGCAGCCGTTTGGAGACAGGGGATCGACGGAGAAGGAATCGGTATGGCTACACCTTC.

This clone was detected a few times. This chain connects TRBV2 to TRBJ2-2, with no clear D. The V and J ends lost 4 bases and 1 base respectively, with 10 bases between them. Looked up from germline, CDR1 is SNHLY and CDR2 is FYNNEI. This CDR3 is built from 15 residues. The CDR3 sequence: CASSGPTLNTGELFF. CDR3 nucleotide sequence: TGTGCCAGCAGTGGCCCGACCCTGAACACCGGGGAGCTGTTTTTT.

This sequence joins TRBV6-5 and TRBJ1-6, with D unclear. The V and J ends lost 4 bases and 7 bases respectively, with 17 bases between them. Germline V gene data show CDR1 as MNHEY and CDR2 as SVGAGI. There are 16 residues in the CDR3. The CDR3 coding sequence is TGTGCCAGCAGTTCCGCAGGCCCCGTGCAGAATTCACCCCTCCACTTT. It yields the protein CASSSAGPVQNSPLHF.

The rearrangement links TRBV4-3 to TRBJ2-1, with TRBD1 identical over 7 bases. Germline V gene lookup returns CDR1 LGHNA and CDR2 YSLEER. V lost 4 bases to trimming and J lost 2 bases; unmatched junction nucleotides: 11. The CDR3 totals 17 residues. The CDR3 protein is CASSLLGLQGTYNEQFF. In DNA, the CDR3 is TGCGCCAGCAGCCTGTTAGGGTTACAGGGGACCTACAATGAGCAGTTCTTC.

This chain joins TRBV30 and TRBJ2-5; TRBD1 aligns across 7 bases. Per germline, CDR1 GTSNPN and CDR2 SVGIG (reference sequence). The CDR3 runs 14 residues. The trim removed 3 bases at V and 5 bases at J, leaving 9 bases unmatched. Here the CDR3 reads CAWREGAYFETQYF. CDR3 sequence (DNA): TGTGCCTGGAGAGAGGGGGCCTATTTTGAGACCCAGTACTTC.

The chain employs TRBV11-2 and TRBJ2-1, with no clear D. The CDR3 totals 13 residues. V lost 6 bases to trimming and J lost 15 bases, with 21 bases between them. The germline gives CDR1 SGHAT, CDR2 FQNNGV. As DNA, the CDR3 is TGTGCCAGCAGGTCCCAGCAGGTCAAAAGGTGGTTCTTC. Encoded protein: CASRSQQVKRWFF.

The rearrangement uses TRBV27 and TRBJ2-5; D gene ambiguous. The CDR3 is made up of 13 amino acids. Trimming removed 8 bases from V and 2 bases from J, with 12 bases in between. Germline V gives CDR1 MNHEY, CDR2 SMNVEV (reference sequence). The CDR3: CASRLGLQETQYF. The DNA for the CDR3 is TGTGCCAGCCGCCTAGGGCTGCAAGAGACCCAGTACTTC.

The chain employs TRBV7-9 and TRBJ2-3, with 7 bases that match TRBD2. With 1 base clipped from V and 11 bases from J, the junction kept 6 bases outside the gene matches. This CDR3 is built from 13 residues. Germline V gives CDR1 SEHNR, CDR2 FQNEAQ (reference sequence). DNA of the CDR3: TGTGCCAGCAGCTTAGGGCGGGAGAAACTGCAGTATTTT. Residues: CASSLGREKLQYF. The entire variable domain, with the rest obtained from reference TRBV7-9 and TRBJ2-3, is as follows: DTGVSQNPRHKITKRGQNVTFRCDPISEHNRLYWYRQTLGQGPEFLTYFQNEAQLEKSRLLSDRFSAERPKGSFSTLEIQRTEQGDSAMYLCASSLGREKLQYFGPGTRLTVL.

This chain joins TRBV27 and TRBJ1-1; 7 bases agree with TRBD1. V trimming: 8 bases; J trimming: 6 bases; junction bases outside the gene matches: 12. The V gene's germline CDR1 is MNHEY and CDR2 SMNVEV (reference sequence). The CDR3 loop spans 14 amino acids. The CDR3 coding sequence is TGTGCCAGCGGCCAGGGGGGTTGGGGGTCTGAAGCTTTCTTT. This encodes CASGQGGWGSEAFF.

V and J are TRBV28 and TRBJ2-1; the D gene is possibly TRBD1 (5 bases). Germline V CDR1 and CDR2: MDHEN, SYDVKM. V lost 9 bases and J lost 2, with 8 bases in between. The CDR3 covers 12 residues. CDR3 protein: CASSGPYNEQFF. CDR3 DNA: TGTGCCAGTTCAGGGCCCTACAATGAGCAGTTCTTC. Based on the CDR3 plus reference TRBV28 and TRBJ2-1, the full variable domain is DVKVTQSSRYLVKRTGEKVFLECVQDMDHENMFWYRQDPGLGLRLIYFSYDVKMKEKGDIPEGYSVSREKKERFSLILESASTNQTSMYLCASSGPYNEQFFGPGTRLTVL.

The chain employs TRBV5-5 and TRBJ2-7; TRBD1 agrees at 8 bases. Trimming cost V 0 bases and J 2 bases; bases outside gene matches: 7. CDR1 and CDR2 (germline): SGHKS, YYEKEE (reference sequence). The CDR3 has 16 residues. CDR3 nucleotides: TGTGCCAGCAGCTTGGATGCAGGGGGCTTCACCTACGAGCAGTACTTC. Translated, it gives CASSLDAGGFTYEQYF. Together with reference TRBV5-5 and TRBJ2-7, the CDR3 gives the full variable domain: DAGVTQSPTHLIKTRGQQVTLRCSPISGHKSVSWYQQVLGQGPQFIFQYYEKEERGRGNFPDRFSARQFPNYSSELNVNALLLGDSALYLCASSLDAGGFTYEQYFGPGTRLTVT.

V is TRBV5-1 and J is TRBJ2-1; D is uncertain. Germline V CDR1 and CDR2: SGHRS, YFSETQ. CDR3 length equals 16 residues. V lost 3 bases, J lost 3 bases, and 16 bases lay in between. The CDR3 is CASSYRAQSDYNEQFF. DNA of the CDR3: TGCGCCAGCAGCTATCGGGCCCAGTCGGACTACAATGAGCAGTTCTTC.

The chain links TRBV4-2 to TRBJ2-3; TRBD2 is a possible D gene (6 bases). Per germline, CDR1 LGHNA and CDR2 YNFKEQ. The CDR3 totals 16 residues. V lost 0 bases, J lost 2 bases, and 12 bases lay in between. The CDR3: CASSQDYLANTDTQYF. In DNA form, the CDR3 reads TGTGCCAGCAGCCAAGATTACCTAGCGAACACAGATACGCAGTATTTT.

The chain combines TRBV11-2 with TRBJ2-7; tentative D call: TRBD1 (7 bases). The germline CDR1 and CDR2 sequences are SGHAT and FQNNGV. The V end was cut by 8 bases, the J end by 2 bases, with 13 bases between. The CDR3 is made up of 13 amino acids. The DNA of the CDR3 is TGTGCCAGCGGGCGGGGACAGCCCTACGAGCAGTACTTC. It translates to CASGRGQPYEQYF.

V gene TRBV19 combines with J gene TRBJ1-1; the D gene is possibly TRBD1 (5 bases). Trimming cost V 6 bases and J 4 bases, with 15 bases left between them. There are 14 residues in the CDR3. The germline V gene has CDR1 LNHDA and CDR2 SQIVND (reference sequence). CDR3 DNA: TGTGCCAGTAGCGTCAGGGCGGTGATCACTGAAGCTTTCTTT. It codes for CASSVRAVITEAFF.

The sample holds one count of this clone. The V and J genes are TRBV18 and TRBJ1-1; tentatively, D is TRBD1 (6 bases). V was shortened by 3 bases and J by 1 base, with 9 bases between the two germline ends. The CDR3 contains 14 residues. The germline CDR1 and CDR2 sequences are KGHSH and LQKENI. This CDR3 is CASSPSDRNTEAFF. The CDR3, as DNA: TGTGCCAGCTCACCCTCGGACAGGAACACTGAAGCTTTCTTT.

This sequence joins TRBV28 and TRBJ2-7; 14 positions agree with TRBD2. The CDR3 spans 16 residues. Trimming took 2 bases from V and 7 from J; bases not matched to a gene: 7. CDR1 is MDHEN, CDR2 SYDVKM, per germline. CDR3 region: CASSLRGLAGGEEQYF. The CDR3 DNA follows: TGTGCCAGCAGTTTACGAGGACTAGCGGGAGGTGAGGAGCAGTACTTC.

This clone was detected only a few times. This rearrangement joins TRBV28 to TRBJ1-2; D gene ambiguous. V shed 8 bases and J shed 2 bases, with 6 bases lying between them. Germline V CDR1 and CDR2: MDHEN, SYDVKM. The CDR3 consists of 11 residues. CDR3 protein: CASVQNYGYTF. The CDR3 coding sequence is TGTGCCAGCGTACAAAACTATGGCTACACCTTC.

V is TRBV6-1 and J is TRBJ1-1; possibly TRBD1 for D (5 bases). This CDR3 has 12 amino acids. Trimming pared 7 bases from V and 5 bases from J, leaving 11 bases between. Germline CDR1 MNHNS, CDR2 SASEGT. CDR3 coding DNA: TGTGCCAGCACTGGGGGGGGGACTGAAGCTTTCTTT. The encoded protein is CASTGGGTEAFF.

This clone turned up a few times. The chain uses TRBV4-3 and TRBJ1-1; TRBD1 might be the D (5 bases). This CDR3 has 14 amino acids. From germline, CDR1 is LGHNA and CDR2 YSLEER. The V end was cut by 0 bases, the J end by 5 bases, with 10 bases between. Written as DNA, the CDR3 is TGCGCCAGCAGCCAAGAACGGGGGTGGACTGAAGCTTTCTTT. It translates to CASSQERGWTEAFF.

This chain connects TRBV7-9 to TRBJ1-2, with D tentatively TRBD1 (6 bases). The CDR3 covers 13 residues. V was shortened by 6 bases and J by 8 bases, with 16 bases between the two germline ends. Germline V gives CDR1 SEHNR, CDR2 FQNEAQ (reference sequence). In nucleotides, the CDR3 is TGTGCCAGCAGTTTGGGGGGCCCATACGGCTACACCTTC. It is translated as CASSLGGPYGYTF.

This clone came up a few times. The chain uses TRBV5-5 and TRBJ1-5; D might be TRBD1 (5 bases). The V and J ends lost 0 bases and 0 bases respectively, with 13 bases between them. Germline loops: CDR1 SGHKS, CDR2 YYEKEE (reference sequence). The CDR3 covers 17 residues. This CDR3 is CASSLGTNGASNQPQHF. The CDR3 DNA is TGTGCCAGCAGCTTGGGGACTAACGGGGCTAGCAATCAGCCCCAGCATTTT. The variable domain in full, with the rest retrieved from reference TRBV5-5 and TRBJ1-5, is DAGVTQSPTHLIKTRGQQVTLRCSPISGHKSVSWYQQVLGQGPQFIFQYYEKEERGRGNFPDRFSARQFPNYSSELNVNALLLGDSALYLCASSLGTNGASNQPQHFGDGTRLSIL.

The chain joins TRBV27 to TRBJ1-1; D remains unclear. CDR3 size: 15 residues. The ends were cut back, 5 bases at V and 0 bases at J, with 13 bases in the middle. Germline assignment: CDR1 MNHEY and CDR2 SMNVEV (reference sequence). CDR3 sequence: CASSRASVMNTEAFF. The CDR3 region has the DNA TGTGCCAGCAGTCGGGCTTCAGTCATGAACACTGAAGCTTTCTTT.

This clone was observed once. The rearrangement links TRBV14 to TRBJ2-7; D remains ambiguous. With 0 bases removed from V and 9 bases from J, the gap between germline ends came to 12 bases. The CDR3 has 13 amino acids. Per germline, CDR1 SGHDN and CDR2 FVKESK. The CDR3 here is CASSQDSQTRQYF. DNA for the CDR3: TGTGCCAGCAGCCAAGATTCCCAAACACGGCAGTACTTC.

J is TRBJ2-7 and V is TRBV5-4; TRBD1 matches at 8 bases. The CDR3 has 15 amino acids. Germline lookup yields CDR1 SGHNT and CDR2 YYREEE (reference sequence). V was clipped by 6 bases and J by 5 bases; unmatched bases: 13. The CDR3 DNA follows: TGTGCCAGCACCGCGGACAGGGCTCGACCCAACGAGCAGTACTTC. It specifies CASTADRARPNEQYF.